Following are 17 T cell receptor beta chains from one sample sequenced in a study of T cell responses to AZD1222 COVID-19 vaccine. Measured with immunoSEQ multiplex PCR; TCRdb has only the in-frame clones, and not every one. This table holds about 110,000 clones, 80% to 90% found once. This specimen was peripheral blood, taken on day 0 of AZD1222 vaccination. The receptor set was obtained from an adult in good health.

This clone was observed a few times. The V gene is TRBV5-6, the J gene TRBJ1-4; a weak D match, TRBD1 (5 bases). Germline V CDR1 and CDR2: SGHDT, YYEEEE. The CDR3 length is 15 residues. V was pared by 0 bases and J by 7 bases, with 13 bases between. DNA for the CDR3: TGTGCCAGCAGCTTGGAGGCGGGGCCGGGTGAAAAACTGTTTTTT. It codes for CASSLEAGPGEKLFF.

The genes are TRBV5-5 and TRBJ1-2, with TRBD1 identical over 7 bases. The V and J ends lost 0 bases and 0 bases, in that order; junction bases with no gene match: 2. Germline lookup yields CDR1 SGHKS and CDR2 YYEKEE (reference sequence). This CDR3 is built from 15 residues. This CDR3 is CASSLVQGANYGYTF. The CDR3 DNA reads TGTGCCAGCAGCTTGGTTCAGGGGGCTAACTATGGCTACACCTTC.

The table lists this clone with a few counts. The rearrangement joins TRBV28 to TRBJ1-5; no reliable D call. Between the trimmed V and J ends, which lost 6 bases and 7 bases, there was a span of 10 bases. The CDR3 contains 12 residues. CDR1 is MDHEN, CDR2 SYDVKM, per germline. CDR3 sequence (DNA): TGTGCCAGCAGAAGGTCCAGGCAGCCCCAGCATTTT. Amino acid sequence: CASRRSRQPQHF.

This clone was detected once. V usage is TRBV6-5 and J usage is TRBJ2-1; 8 bases are a match to TRBD1. The CDR3 loop spans 15 amino acids. V lost 6 bases to trimming and J lost 8 bases; unmatched junction nucleotides: 12. Looked up from germline, CDR1 is MNHEY and CDR2 is SVGAGI. The CDR3: CASRDVRTGWHEQFF. CDR3 DNA: TGTGCCAGCAGGGACGTGAGGACAGGGTGGCATGAGCAGTTCTTC.

The rearrangement uses TRBV4-1 and TRBJ2-4, with D unclear. CDR3 length: 15 residues. Trimming stripped 3 bases from V and 0 bases from J, with 9 bases between. Germline V CDR1 and CDR2: MGHRA, YSYEKL. The CDR3 region has the DNA TGCGCCAGCAGCCAGAGTCCGGTAGCCAAAAACATTCAGTACTTC. Translation: CASSQSPVAKNIQYF.

The chain couples TRBV19 to TRBJ1-2; D possibly corresponds to TRBD1 (6 bases). The germline V and J ends were trimmed by 4 bases and 7 bases, with 13 bases remaining between them. The CDR3 covers 13 residues. From germline, CDR1 is LNHDA and CDR2 SQIVND (reference sequence). CDR3 in DNA: TGTGCCAGTAGTAGCCTCCGGGACACTGGCTACACCTTC. Its protein is CASSSLRDTGYTF.

The chain carries TRBV27 and TRBJ1-5, with 9 bases aligning to TRBD1. Germline CDR1 is MNHEY and CDR2 is SMNVEV (reference sequence). There are 16 residues in the CDR3. The J segment lost 4 bases and the V segment lost 8 bases, leaving 12 bases of the junction unmatched. The CDR3 coding sequence is TGTGCCAGCGCCCCGTTGGGACAGGGTCTGAATCAGCCCCAGCATTTT. This codes for CASAPLGQGLNQPQHF.

The chain recombines TRBV5-4 with TRBJ1-5, with D perhaps TRBD1 (6 bases). CDR1 is SGHNT, CDR2 YYREEE, per germline (reference sequence). The length of the CDR3 is 14 residues. V was cut by 4 bases and J by 6 bases, with 14 bases left in between. The CDR3 loop reads CASSQQGVSQPQHF. CDR3 DNA sequence: TGTGCCAGCAGCCAACAGGGAGTCAGTCAGCCCCAGCATTTT.

This clone occurred once. This chain joins TRBV7-9 and TRBJ2-7; TRBD1 is a possible D gene (6 bases). V lost 5 bases and J 1 base, leaving 12 bases between the germline ends. Germline lookup yields CDR1 SEHNR and CDR2 FQNEAQ (reference sequence). CDR3 size: 14 residues. Here the CDR3 reads CASSPRDKSYEQYF. DNA for the CDR3: TGTGCCAGCAGCCCCAGGGACAAGTCCTACGAGCAGTACTTC.

The chain links TRBV27 to TRBJ1-1; 9 bases agree with TRBD1. The length of the CDR3 is 15 residues. Germline trimming cut 5 bases from V and 3 bases from J; bases unmatched to any gene: 7. In germline, CDR1 is MNHEY, CDR2 SMNVEV (reference sequence). The CDR3 loop is CASSAPTGGDTEAFF. The CDR3 coding sequence is TGTGCCAGCAGTGCGCCGACAGGGGGTGACACTGAAGCTTTCTTT.

The CDR3 DNA follows: TGTGCCAGCAGCCAACGAAACAAAAGGGGGGGTAGTGGGTATTCACCCCTCCACTTT. This sequence encodes CASSQRNKRGGSGYSPLHF. V gene TRBV27 combines with J gene TRBJ1-6; TRBD1 is a possible D gene (6 bases). The CDR3 loop spans 19 amino acids. Germline CDR1 and CDR2: MNHEY and SMNVEV (reference sequence). V lost 6 bases, J lost 8 bases, and 29 bases lay in between.

The V call is TRBV2, the J call TRBJ1-2; no clear D gene. Trimming took off 1 base at V and 4 bases at J, with 7 bases between the two ends. The CDR3 spans 13 residues. CDR1 SNHLY and CDR2 FYNNEI come from the germline V gene. The CDR3 reads CASSEGALYGYTF. The CDR3 DNA is TGTGCCAGCAGTGAAGGGGCCCTCTATGGCTACACCTTC.

The rearrangement links TRBV11-3 to TRBJ2-7; 13 positions match TRBD2. The CDR3 sequence is 16 residues long. The junction had 3 bases not matched to a gene; V was cut back by 4 bases and J by 0 bases. Germline V gives CDR1 SGHNT, CDR2 YENEEA. Written as DNA, the CDR3 is TGTGCCAGCAGCTCGCGACTAGCGGGAGGCTCCTACGAGCAGTACTTC. Translating it yields CASSSRLAGGSYEQYF. The full variable domain, its missing parts supplied by reference TRBV11-3 and TRBJ2-7, is EAGVVQSPRYKIIEKKQPVAFWCNPISGHNTLYWYLQNLGQGPELLIRYENEEAVDDSQLPKDRFSAERLKGVDSTLKIQPAELGDSAVYLCASSSRLAGGSYEQYFGPGTRLTVT.

V gene TRBV4-1 combines with J gene TRBJ2-3; D unclear. V lost 5 bases to trimming and J lost 6 bases, with 15 bases between them. The CDR3 consists of 14 residues. The germline gives CDR1 MGHRA, CDR2 YSYEKL. The CDR3 DNA is TGCGCCAGCAGCTACCTGGGCCAGAGGGATACGCAGTATTTT. This translates into CASSYLGQRDTQYF.

V and J are TRBV19 and TRBJ2-2, with D tentatively TRBD2 (5 bases). The CDR3 loop spans 13 amino acids. V lost 6 bases and J 6 bases, leaving 11 bases between the germline ends. Germline-derived CDR1 and CDR2 are LNHDA and SQIVND (reference sequence). This chain's CDR3 is CASSPGSPGELFF. In DNA, the CDR3 is TGTGCCAGTAGCCCGGGGTCGCCCGGGGAGCTGTTTTTT.

This clone appeared a few times. The gene calls are TRBV30 and TRBJ1-1; possible D gene TRBD1, 6 bases. Germline V lookup: CDR1 GTSNPN, CDR2 SVGIG (reference sequence). This CDR3 spans 12 amino acids. Trimming shortened V by 8 bases and J by 2 bases, and 12 bases separated the two germline ends. The CDR3 sequence is CAEGGGNTEAFF. CDR3 sequence (DNA): TGTGCCGAAGGGGGTGGAAACACTGAAGCTTTCTTT.

This clone was observed a few times. The V and J genes are TRBV10-3 and TRBJ2-1; D is possibly TRBD2 (5 bases). Trimming removed 6 bases from V and 5 bases from J, with 11 bases in between. The CDR3 is 13 amino acids. The germline V gene encodes CDR1 ENHRY and CDR2 SYGVKD. In DNA form, the CDR3 reads TGTGCCATCAGACTACTAGAAAACAATGAGCAGTTCTTC. It translates to CAIRLLENNEQFF.